These 11 T cell receptor beta chains came from one sample sequenced in a study of T cells in Graves' hyperthyroidism and ophthalmopathy. The source material, RNA transcripts, was used to amplify TCR beta CDR3 regions. RT-PCR in the first round (using the HTBI primer set) targeted the TCR CDR3. MiXCR, run by TCRdb on the multiplex PCR reads, gives a single entry per CDR3 protein. The sample consists of around 440,000 distinct CDR3 sequences, 15% to 17% of them appearing once. The sequencing sample was made of blood. Receptor source: a woman under 30 with Graves' hyperthyroidism.

This clonotype was seen a few times. This chain connects TRBV6-1 to TRBJ2-2; D gene unclear. V was clipped by 6 bases and J by 6 bases, with 11 bases between them. The CDR3 extends over 13 amino acids. The V gene's germline CDR1 is MNHNS and CDR2 SASEGT. In DNA form, the CDR3 reads TGTGCCAGCAGCAAAATGGGTCCCGGGGAGCTGTTTTTT. As protein: CASSKMGPGELFF.

The chain uses TRBV15 and TRBJ2-7; the D gene is possibly TRBD1 (5 bases). The CDR3 is 12 residues long. Germline lookup yields CDR1 LNHNV and CDR2 YYDKDF (reference sequence). V was cut by 0 bases and J by 7 bases, with 7 bases left in between. CDR3 residues: CATSREGDEQYF. CDR3 DNA: TGTGCCACCAGCAGAGAAGGGGATGAGCAGTACTTC.

V is TRBV7-2 and J is TRBJ1-4; D is uncertain. Trimming pared 6 bases from V and 8 bases from J, leaving 16 bases between. Per germline, CDR1 SGHTA and CDR2 FQGNSA. CDR3 length: 14 amino acids. CDR3 sequence: CASSKGGQIEKLFF. In DNA form, the CDR3 reads TGTGCCAGCAGTAAAGGCGGGCAGATCGAAAAACTGTTTTTT. Combining the CDR3 with reference TRBV7-2 and TRBJ1-4 gives the whole variable domain GAGVSQSPSNKVTEKGKDVELRCDPISGHTALYWYRQSLGQGLEFLIYFQGNSAPDKSGLPSDRFSAERTGGSVSTLTIQRTQQEDSAVYLCASSKGGQIEKLFFGSGTQLSVL.

This clonotype was seen many times. V usage is TRBV12-3 or TRBV12-4 and J usage is TRBJ2-1; 13 nucleotides line up with TRBD2. Trimming cost V 7 bases and J 8 bases; bases outside gene matches: 8. The CDR3 is made up of 15 amino acids. CDR3 amino acids: CASTALAGGPYEQFF. CDR3 nucleotide sequence: TGTGCCAGCACCGCACTAGCGGGGGGGCCATATGAGCAGTTCTTC.

This clonotype was seen many times. Here the CDR3 DNA reads TGTGCCAGCAATAGGGGCGGGGGGGTTGAGCAGTTCTTC. Protein: CASNRGGGVEQFF. This sequence joins TRBV3-1 and TRBJ2-1, with 9 bases that match TRBD2. Germline trimming cut 7 bases from V and 9 bases from J; bases unmatched to any gene: 7. Germline CDR1 and CDR2: LGHDT and YNNKEL (reference sequence). The CDR3 runs 13 residues.

This clonotype has only a few counts. The CDR3 here is CASSTWGGQPQHF. DNA of the CDR3: TGTGCCAGCAGCACCTGGGGGGGTCAGCCCCAGCATTTT. This chain links TRBV6-1 with TRBJ1-5; a possible D gene is TRBD1 (5 bases). V was trimmed by 6 bases and J by 6 bases, leaving 12 bases between them. Per germline, CDR1 MNHNS and CDR2 SASEGT. The CDR3 loop spans 13 amino acids.

The chain carries TRBV28 and TRBJ1-4, with D unclear. Per germline, CDR1 MDHEN and CDR2 SYDVKM. The CDR3 contains 16 residues. V was shortened by 2 bases and J by 8 bases, with 18 bases between the two germline ends. The CDR3 loop is CASSLEGGALAEKLFF. The DNA for the CDR3 is TGTGCCAGCAGTTTAGAAGGCGGCGCGCTAGCCGAAAAACTGTTTTTT.

This clonotype was observed many times. This chain connects TRBV30 to TRBJ1-2, with 7 nucleotides matching TRBD1. The germline gives CDR1 GTSNPN, CDR2 SVGIG (reference sequence). This CDR3 is built from 11 residues. V lost 7 bases and J lost 8; bases outside the gene matches: 7. The CDR3 protein is CAYRQGGGYTF. For the CDR3, the DNA is TGTGCCTATCGACAGGGAGGAGGCTACACCTTC.

This clonotype was detected ten times or more. The chain has TRBV29-1 and TRBJ1-2; 8 bases align to TRBD1. Germline lookup yields CDR1 SQVTM and CDR2 ANQGSEA. J lost 8 bases, V lost 2 bases, and 7 bases had no gene match. The CDR3 has 13 amino acids. The CDR3 protein is CSVERQTGDGYTF. The CDR3 DNA is TGCAGCGTTGAACGCCAGACAGGGGACGGCTACACCTTC.

This chain connects TRBV27 to TRBJ1-6; 7 nucleotides align to TRBD1. From germline, CDR1 is MNHEY and CDR2 SMNVEV (reference sequence). V was clipped by 6 bases and J by 9 bases; unmatched bases: 8. The CDR3 covers 14 residues. Here the CDR3 reads CASSRQGTRSPLHF. CDR3 DNA: TGTGCCAGCAGCCGACAGGGAACTCGTTCACCCCTCCACTTT.

This clonotype has ten or more counts. The CDR3 nucleotides read TGTGCCAGCAGGTCGACAGGGCGCTATGGCTACACCTTC. Translated, it gives CASRSTGRYGYTF. The genes are TRBV28 and TRBJ1-2, with 7 bases matching TRBD1. The CDR3 loop spans 13 amino acids. J was trimmed by 4 bases and V by 6 bases; bases with no gene match: 5. Germline CDR1 reads MDHEN; CDR2 reads SYDVKM.